This TCR beta chain was retrieved from a study of T cells in Graves' hyperthyroidism and ophthalmopathy. Study results and limitations: With a median lead of approximately 6 months before onset, the model predicted ophthalmopathy.

A remark on this clonotype: No antigen is known for it.

TCR beta CDR3 region amplification was performed from RNA transcripts. Researchers ran a first-round RT-PCR on the TCR CDR3 using the HTBI primer set. TCRdb reanalysed the multiplex PCR reads using MiXCR and keeps one entry per CDR3 protein. The sample consists of 660,000 or so distinct CDR3 sequences, less than 25% of them appearing once. Ophthalmopathy patients all had a Clinical Activity Score of at least 3, a NOSPECS grade of at least 4 and disease under 3 months old. Not enrolled were patients with uncontrolled infection, other autoimmune disease, pregnancy or lactation. The CDR3 covers 15 residues. V dropped 3 bases and J dropped 2 bases, with 12 bases sitting between them. Germline assignment: CDR1 MRHNA and CDR2 SNTAGT.

The chain uses TRBV6-4 and TRBJ2-3; D remains unclear. This clonotype originated in a man in his thirties or forties with Graves' ophthalmopathy. Input material: blood. The CDR3 loop is CASSEGSGDTDTQYF. Here the CDR3 DNA reads TGTGCCAGCAGTGAGGGATCCGGCGACACAGATACGCAGTATTTT.